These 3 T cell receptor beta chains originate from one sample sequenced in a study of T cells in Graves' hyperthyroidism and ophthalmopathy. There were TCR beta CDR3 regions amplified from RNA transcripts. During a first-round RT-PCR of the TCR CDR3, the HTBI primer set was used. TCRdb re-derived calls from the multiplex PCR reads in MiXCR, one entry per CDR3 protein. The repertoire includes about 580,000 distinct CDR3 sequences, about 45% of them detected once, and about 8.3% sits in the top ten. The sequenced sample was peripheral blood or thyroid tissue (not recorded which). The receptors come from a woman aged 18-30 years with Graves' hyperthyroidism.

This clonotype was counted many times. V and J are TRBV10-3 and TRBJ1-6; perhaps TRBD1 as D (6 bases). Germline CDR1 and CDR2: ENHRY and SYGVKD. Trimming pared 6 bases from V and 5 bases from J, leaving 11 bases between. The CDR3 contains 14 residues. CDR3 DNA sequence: TGTGCCATCAGGAAACAGGGAGATAATTCACCCCTCCACTTT. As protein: CAIRKQGDNSPLHF.

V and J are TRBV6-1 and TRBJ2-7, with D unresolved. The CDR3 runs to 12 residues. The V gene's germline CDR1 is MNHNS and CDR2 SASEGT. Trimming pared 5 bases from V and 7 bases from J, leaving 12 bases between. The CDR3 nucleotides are TGTGCCAGCAGTTACACCGTAAGAGAGCAGTACTTC. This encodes CASSYTVREQYF.

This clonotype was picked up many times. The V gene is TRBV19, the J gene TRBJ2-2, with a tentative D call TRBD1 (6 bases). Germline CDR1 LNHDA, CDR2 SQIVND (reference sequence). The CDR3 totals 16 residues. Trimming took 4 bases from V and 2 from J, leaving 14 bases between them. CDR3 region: CASSKRTASNTGELFF. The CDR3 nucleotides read TGTGCCAGTAGTAAGAGGACAGCCTCTAACACCGGGGAGCTGTTTTTT.